The rows below give T cell receptor beta chains drawn from one sample of a study of vaccination effects on CD4 cells after COVID-19. Their specific antigens are unknown. The repertoire was sequenced with immunoSEQ multiplex PCR; TCRdb's copy has only in-frame clones and lacks some. The sample yields 25,000 to 30,000 clones, roughly 74% seen once. The material was CD4+ T cells from PBMCs cultured with HCoV-NL63 spike peptides, obtained after COVID-19 vaccination. Receptor source: a human donor who received a COVID-19 vaccine. The CDR3 runs from the conserved cysteine through the conserved F or W. The D gene is left open where the match is weak. Only some rows state a clone size, as once, few, many or a class for expanded clones.

v_gene: TRBV5-6
j_gene: TRBJ2-2
d_gene: TRBD2
abundance: -
CDR3aa: CASRLHPGLAGVNTGELFF
CDR3nt: TGTGCCAGCAGACTTCATCCGGGACTAGCGGGGGTAAACACCGGGGAGCTGTTTTTT

v_gene: TRBV2
j_gene: TRBJ2-1
d_gene: TRBD2
abundance: -
CDR3aa: CASKGLADYNEQFF
CDR3nt: TGTGCCAGCAAGGGACTAGCGGATTACAATGAGCAGTTCTTC

v_gene: TRBV6-4
j_gene: TRBJ2-3
d_gene: TRBD2
abundance: -
CDR3aa: CASSRVGLAGVTQYF
CDR3nt: TGTGCCAGCAGTCGGGTGGGACTAGCGGGAGTCACGCAGTATTTT

v_gene: TRBV20-1
j_gene: TRBJ1-2
d_gene: -
abundance: once
CDR3aa: CSATKDYGYTF
CDR3nt: TGCAGTGCTACCAAGGACTATGGCTACACCTTC

v_gene: TRBV7-9
j_gene: TRBJ2-5
d_gene: -
abundance: -
CDR3aa: CASSLERGVIQETQYF
CDR3nt: TGTGCCAGCAGCTTAGAGAGGGGCGTCATTCAAGAGACCCAGTACTTC

v_gene: TRBV2
j_gene: TRBJ1-6
d_gene: TRBD1
abundance: few
CDR3aa: CATMGQGNSPLHF
CDR3nt: TGTGCCACCATGGGACAGGGTAATTCACCCCTCCACTTT

v_gene: TRBV9
j_gene: TRBJ1-2
d_gene: TRBD1
abundance: -
CDR3aa: CASSVGQGYGYTF
CDR3nt: TGTGCCAGCAGCGTCGGACAGGGCTATGGCTACACCTTC

v_gene: TRBV6-1
j_gene: TRBJ2-7
d_gene: -
abundance: once
CDR3aa: CASSEWNEQYF
CDR3nt: TGTGCCAGCAGTGAATGGAACGAGCAGTACTTC

v_gene: TRBV2
j_gene: TRBJ1-1
d_gene: -
abundance: -
CDR3aa: CASSEEGSAFF
CDR3nt: TGTGCCAGCAGTGAAGAAGGTTCAGCTTTCTTT

v_gene: TRBV12-3/TRBV12-4
j_gene: TRBJ2-1
d_gene: -
abundance: -
CDR3aa: CASRKVVYNEQFF
CDR3nt: TGTGCCAGCAGGAAAGTGGTCTACAATGAGCAGTTCTTC

v_gene: TRBV5-1
j_gene: TRBJ2-7
d_gene: -
abundance: -
CDR3aa: CASSLEMGGYEQYF
CDR3nt: TGCGCCAGCAGCTTGGAAATGGGTGGATACGAGCAGTACTTC

v_gene: TRBV3-1/TRBV3-2
j_gene: TRBJ1-5
d_gene: -
abundance: -
CDR3aa: CASSQDLRQPQHF
CDR3nt: TGTGCCAGCAGCCAAGATTTACGCCAGCCCCAGCATTTT

v_gene: TRBV4-1
j_gene: TRBJ2-1
d_gene: TRBD1
abundance: once
CDR3aa: CASSQLGQGKDEQFF
CDR3nt: TGCGCCAGCAGCCAATTAGGACAGGGGAAAGATGAGCAGTTCTTC

v_gene: TRBV2
j_gene: TRBJ2-1
d_gene: -
abundance: -
CDR3aa: CASSVWTESSYNEQFF
CDR3nt: TGTGCCAGCAGTGTATGGACGGAGAGCTCCTACAATGAGCAGTTCTTC

v_gene: TRBV7-6
j_gene: TRBJ2-7
d_gene: TRBD2
abundance: few
CDR3aa: CASSSKRLAGYEQYF
CDR3nt: TGTGCCAGCAGCTCCAAGAGACTAGCGGGGTACGAGCAGTACTTC

v_gene: TRBV21-1
j_gene: TRBJ2-5
d_gene: -
abundance: -
CDR3aa: CASNPKTSGGASETQYF
CDR3nt: TGTGCCAGCAACCCAAAAACTAGCGGGGGGGCCTCGGAGACCCAGTACTTC

v_gene: TRBV10-3
j_gene: TRBJ2-7
d_gene: -
abundance: -
CDR3aa: CAISESVGRGYEQYF
CDR3nt: TGTGCCATCAGTGAGTCGGTAGGAAGAGGTTACGAGCAGTACTTC

v_gene: TRBV2
j_gene: TRBJ2-1
d_gene: -
abundance: -
CDR3aa: CASSRTLYNEQFF
CDR3nt: TGTGCCAGCAGTCGGACTCTTTACAATGAGCAGTTCTTC

v_gene: TRBV6-2/TRBV6-3
j_gene: TRBJ2-7
d_gene: -
abundance: -
CDR3aa: CASSYSVFGGVSPYEQYF
CDR3nt: TGTGCCAGCAGTTATAGCGTTTTCGGGGGTGTCAGTCCCTACGAGCAGTACTTC

v_gene: TRBV11-1
j_gene: TRBJ1-3
d_gene: TRBD1
abundance: -
CDR3aa: CASSLQGARTGNTIYF
CDR3nt: TGTGCCAGCAGCTTGCAGGGGGCAAGAACTGGAAACACCATATATTTT

v_gene: TRBV4-1
j_gene: TRBJ1-5
d_gene: -
abundance: -
CDR3aa: CASSQGEGLNQPQHF
CDR3nt: TGCGCCAGCAGCCAGGGGGAGGGACTCAATCAGCCCCAGCATTTT

v_gene: TRBV19
j_gene: TRBJ1-3
d_gene: -
abundance: -
CDR3aa: CASSIGLSGNTIYF
CDR3nt: TGTGCCAGTAGTATAGGGCTCTCTGGAAACACCATATATTTT

v_gene: TRBV29-1
j_gene: TRBJ1-2
d_gene: -
abundance: -
CDR3aa: CSDTRGAGRPYGYTF
CDR3nt: TGCAGCGACACCCGAGGCGCAGGCAGACCCTATGGCTACACCTTC

v_gene: TRBV2
j_gene: TRBJ1-5
d_gene: -
abundance: few
CDR3aa: CASGRAGGENQPQHF
CDR3nt: TGTGCCAGCGGGAGGGCGGGGGGCGAGAATCAGCCCCAGCATTTT

v_gene: TRBV10-3
j_gene: TRBJ2-3
d_gene: -
abundance: -
CDR3aa: CAPQGCRDTQYF
CDR3nt: TGTGCCCCCCAAGGATGCAGAGATACGCAGTATTTT

v_gene: TRBV29-1
j_gene: TRBJ2-7
d_gene: TRBD2
abundance: -
CDR3aa: CSVTSGSSYEQYF
CDR3nt: TGCAGCGTGACTAGCGGTAGCTCCTACGAGCAGTACTTC

v_gene: TRBV29-1
j_gene: TRBJ2-1
d_gene: -
abundance: few
CDR3aa: CSVGPAGNEQFF
CDR3nt: TGCAGCGTTGGCCCGGCAGGGAATGAGCAGTTCTTC

v_gene: TRBV12-3/TRBV12-4
j_gene: TRBJ1-2
d_gene: -
abundance: few
CDR3aa: CASSLGRKGYTF
CDR3nt: TGTGCCAGCAGTTTGGGGCGGAAGGGCTACACCTTC

v_gene: TRBV30
j_gene: TRBJ2-3
d_gene: TRBD2
abundance: few
CDR3aa: CAWSIGTSGGDTQYF
CDR3nt: TGTGCCTGGAGTATTGGGACTAGCGGGGGGGATACGCAGTATTTT

v_gene: TRBV4-1
j_gene: TRBJ2-2
d_gene: -
abundance: -
CDR3aa: CASKAGQRLNTGELFF
CDR3nt: TGCGCCAGCAAGGCGGGACAGCGCCTAAACACCGGGGAGCTGTTTTTT

v_gene: TRBV2
j_gene: TRBJ2-7
d_gene: TRBD2
abundance: -
CDR3aa: CASQIAGNYEQYF
CDR3nt: TGTGCCAGCCAGATAGCGGGGAACTACGAGCAGTACTTC

v_gene: TRBV19
j_gene: TRBJ2-6
d_gene: -
abundance: -
CDR3aa: CASSIVGLGGNSGANVLTF
CDR3nt: TGTGCCAGTAGTATAGTAGGTTTGGGGGGAAACTCTGGGGCCAACGTCCTGACTTTC

v_gene: TRBV19
j_gene: TRBJ1-2
d_gene: -
abundance: -
CDR3aa: CASSMGGAYGYTF
CDR3nt: TGTGCCAGTAGTATGGGAGGGGCCTATGGCTACACCTTC

v_gene: TRBV11-2
j_gene: TRBJ2-7
d_gene: -
abundance: -
CDR3aa: CASSSYEQYF
CDR3nt: TGTGCCAGCAGCTCTTACGAGCAGTACTTC

v_gene: TRBV23-1
j_gene: TRBJ1-2
d_gene: -
abundance: -
CDR3aa: CASPQTSKGAHRYGYTF
CDR3nt: TGCGCCAGCCCACAAACCTCCAAGGGAGCGCATAGATATGGCTACACCTTC

v_gene: TRBV10-3
j_gene: TRBJ2-3
d_gene: -
abundance: -
CDR3aa: CAIREGITDTQYF
CDR3nt: TGTGCCATCCGGGAAGGGATCACAGATACGCAGTATTTT

v_gene: TRBV4-1
j_gene: TRBJ1-2
d_gene: -
abundance: few
CDR3aa: CASQHFSTPGGYTF
CDR3nt: TGCGCCAGTCAGCACTTCTCGACTCCGGGAGGCTACACCTTC

v_gene: TRBV14
j_gene: TRBJ2-7
d_gene: TRBD2
abundance: -
CDR3aa: CASSPRLAGGREQYF
CDR3nt: TGTGCCAGCAGCCCGAGACTAGCGGGAGGACGCGAGCAGTACTTC

v_gene: TRBV29-1
j_gene: TRBJ1-4
d_gene: -
abundance: -
CDR3aa: CSVYRDDNEKLFF
CDR3nt: TGCAGCGTTTACAGGGACGATAATGAAAAACTGTTTTTT

v_gene: TRBV6-5
j_gene: TRBJ2-7
d_gene: TRBD1
abundance: -
CDR3aa: CASRTPGQGRYEQYF
CDR3nt: TGTGCCAGCAGAACCCCCGGACAGGGCCGGTACGAGCAGTACTTC

v_gene: TRBV12-3/TRBV12-4
j_gene: TRBJ2-6
d_gene: -
abundance: -
CDR3aa: CASSRGANVLTF
CDR3nt: TGTGCCAGCAGCAGGGGGGCCAACGTCCTGACTTTC

v_gene: TRBV24-1
j_gene: TRBJ2-2
d_gene: -
abundance: few
CDR3aa: CATSDSRDFPRLSGELFF
CDR3nt: TGTGCCACCAGTGACTCAAGGGACTTTCCTAGGCTTTCCGGGGAGCTGTTTTTT